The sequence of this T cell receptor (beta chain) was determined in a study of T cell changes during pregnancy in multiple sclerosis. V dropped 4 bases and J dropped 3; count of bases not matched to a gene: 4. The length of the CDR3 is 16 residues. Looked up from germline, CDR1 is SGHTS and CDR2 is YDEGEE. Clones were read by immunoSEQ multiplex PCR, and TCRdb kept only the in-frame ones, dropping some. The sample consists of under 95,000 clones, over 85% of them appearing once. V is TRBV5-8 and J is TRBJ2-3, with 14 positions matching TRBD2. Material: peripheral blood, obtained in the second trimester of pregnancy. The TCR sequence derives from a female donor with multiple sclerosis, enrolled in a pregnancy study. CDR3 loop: CASSKGLAGDTDTQYF. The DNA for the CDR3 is TGTGCCAGCAGCAAGGGACTAGCGGGAGATACAGATACGCAGTATTTT.